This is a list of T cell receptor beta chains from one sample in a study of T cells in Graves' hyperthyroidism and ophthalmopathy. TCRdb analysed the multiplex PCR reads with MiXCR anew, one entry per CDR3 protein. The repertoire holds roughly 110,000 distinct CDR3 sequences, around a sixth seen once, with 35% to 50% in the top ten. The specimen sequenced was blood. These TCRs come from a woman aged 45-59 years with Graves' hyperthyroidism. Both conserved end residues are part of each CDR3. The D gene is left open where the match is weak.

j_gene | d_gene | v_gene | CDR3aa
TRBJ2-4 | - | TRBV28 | CATGTDKNIQYF
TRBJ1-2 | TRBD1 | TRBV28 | CASSSTPTGNYGYTF
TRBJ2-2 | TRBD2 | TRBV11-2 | CASSPRLAGDTGELFF
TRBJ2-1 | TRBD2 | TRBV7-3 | CASSNRLADNNEQFF
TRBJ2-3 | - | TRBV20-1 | CSAARTNWGPTTNTQYF
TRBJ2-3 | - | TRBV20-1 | CSAKRALVESTDTQYF
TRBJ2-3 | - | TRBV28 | CASSLPTLTDTQYF
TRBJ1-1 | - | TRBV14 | CASSQGQVTEAFF
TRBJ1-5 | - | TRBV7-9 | CASSWFGGPRRGRARDHQPQHF
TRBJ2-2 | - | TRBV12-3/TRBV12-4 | CASSPPMPPGELFF
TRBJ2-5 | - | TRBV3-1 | CASSQDLGGSVGETQYF
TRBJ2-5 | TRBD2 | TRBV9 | CASSEGLAGGEYQETQYF
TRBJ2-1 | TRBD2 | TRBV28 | CASSYRAGVPYNEQFF